The clone carrying this T cell receptor beta chain is large within its sample. As yet, its antigen is unknown. TCRdb reprocessed the 5' RACE reads via MiXCR and lists one record per CDR3 protein. This table holds around 1,600 distinct CDR3 sequences, around 13% found once. As to time point: sample taken at primary tumor resection. The entry originates in a study of spatial heterogeneity in lung cancer. General observations from the study: Tracking of tumor mutation counts was seen in expanded intratumoral alpha and beta TCR counts.

V lost 8 bases and J lost 1; bases outside the gene matches: 6. The germline CDR1 and CDR2 sequences are MDHEN and SYDVKM. CDR3 size: 14 residues. The rearrangement uses TRBV28 and TRBJ2-3; 7 nucleotides match TRBD2. The source was lung tumor tissue, collected at surgery. This receptor was taken from a male donor with early-stage non-small cell lung cancer. The CDR3 protein is CASAFTSGTDTQYF. The CDR3 DNA is TGTGCCAGCGCCTTTACTAGCGGCACAGATACGCAGTATTTT.